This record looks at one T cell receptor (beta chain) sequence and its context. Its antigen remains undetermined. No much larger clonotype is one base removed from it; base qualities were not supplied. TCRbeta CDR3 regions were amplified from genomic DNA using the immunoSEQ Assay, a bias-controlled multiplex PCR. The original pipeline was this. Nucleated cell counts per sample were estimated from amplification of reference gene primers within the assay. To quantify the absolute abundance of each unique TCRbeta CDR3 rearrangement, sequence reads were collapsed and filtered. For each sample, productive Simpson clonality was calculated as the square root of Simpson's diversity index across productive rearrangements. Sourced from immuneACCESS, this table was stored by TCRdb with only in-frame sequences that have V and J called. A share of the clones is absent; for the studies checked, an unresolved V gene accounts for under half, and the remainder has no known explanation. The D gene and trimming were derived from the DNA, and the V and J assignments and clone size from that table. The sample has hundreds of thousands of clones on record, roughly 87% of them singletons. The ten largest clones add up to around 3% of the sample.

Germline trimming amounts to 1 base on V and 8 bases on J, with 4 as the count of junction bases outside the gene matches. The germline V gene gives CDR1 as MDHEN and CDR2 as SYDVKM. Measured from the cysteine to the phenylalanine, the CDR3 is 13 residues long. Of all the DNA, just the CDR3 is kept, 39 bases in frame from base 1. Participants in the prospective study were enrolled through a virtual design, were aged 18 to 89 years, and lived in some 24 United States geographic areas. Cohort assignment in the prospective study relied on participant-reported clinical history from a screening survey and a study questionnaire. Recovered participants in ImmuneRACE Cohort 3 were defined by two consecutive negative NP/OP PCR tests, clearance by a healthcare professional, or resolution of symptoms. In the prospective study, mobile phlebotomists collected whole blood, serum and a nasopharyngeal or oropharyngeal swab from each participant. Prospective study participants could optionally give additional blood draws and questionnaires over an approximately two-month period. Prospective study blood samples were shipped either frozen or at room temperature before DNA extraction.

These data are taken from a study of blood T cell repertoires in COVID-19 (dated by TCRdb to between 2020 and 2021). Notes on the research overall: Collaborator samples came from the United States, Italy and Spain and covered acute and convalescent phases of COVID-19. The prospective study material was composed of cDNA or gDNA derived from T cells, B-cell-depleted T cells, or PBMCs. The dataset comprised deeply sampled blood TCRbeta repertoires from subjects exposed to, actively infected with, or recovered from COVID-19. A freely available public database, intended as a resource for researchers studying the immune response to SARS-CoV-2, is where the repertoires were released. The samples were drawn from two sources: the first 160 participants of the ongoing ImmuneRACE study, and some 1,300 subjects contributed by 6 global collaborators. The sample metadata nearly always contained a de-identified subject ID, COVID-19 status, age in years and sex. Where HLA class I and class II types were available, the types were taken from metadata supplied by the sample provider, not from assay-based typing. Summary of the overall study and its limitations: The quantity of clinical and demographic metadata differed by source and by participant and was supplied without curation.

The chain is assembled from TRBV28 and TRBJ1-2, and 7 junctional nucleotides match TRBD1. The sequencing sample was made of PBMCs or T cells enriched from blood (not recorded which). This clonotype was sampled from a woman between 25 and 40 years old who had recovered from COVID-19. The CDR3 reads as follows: CASSLYRGGGYTF. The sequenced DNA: TGTGCCAGCAGTTTATACAGGGGCGGCGGCTACACCTTC.